The rows below give T cell receptor beta chains drawn from one sample of a study of blood T cell repertoires in COVID-19. The protocol was immunoSEQ multiplex PCR, while the TCRdb copy is restricted to in-frame clones and leaves out a portion. The sample includes 90,000 to 120,000 clones, 80% seen only once; the top ten take roughly 4%. Sample: peripheral blood. Receptor source: a man in his 70s with acute or convalescent COVID-19. The CDR3 runs from the conserved cysteine through the conserved F or W. D genes are given only for firm matches. Clone size appears in some rows only: once, few, many, or a class for an expanded clone.

D	V	J	size	DNA	CDR3
.	TRBV9	TRBJ1-4	.	TGTGCCAGCAGCACACCCTCCCCAGGGGCGGGTGAAAAACTGTTTTTT	CASSTPSPGAGEKLFF
TRBD1	TRBV25-1	TRBJ1-5	.	TGTGCCAGCAGTGACGGTGACAGGGCTGGCAATCAGCCCCAGCATTTT	CASSDGDRAGNQPQHF
TRBD2	TRBV6-5	TRBJ2-5	.	TGTGCCAGCAGTTTATTAGCGGGGGCAGAGACCCAGTACTTC	CASSLLAGAETQYF
.	TRBV3-1/TRBV3-2	TRBJ2-7	.	TGTGCCAGCAGCCTAGGCAGGGGCTACGAGCAGTACTTC	CASSLGRGYEQYF
.	TRBV27	TRBJ1-5	few	TGTGCCAGCAGTTTAAGGGGGGGAGGTCAGCCCCAGCATTTT	CASSLRGGGQPQHF
.	TRBV3-1/TRBV3-2	TRBJ1-3	.	TGTGCCAGCAGCCAAGGGCCGGGGGTCTCTGGAAACACCATATATTTT	CASSQGPGVSGNTIYF
.	TRBV6-6	TRBJ2-2	.	TGTGCCAGCAGTTACCGACAGCCCACCGGGGAGCTGTTTTTT	CASSYRQPTGELFF
.	TRBV7-9	TRBJ2-2	.	TGTGCCAGCAGCTTAAGCGGAGTCACCGGGGAGCTGTTTTTT	CASSLSGVTGELFF
TRBD2	TRBV12-3/TRBV12-4	TRBJ2-7	.	TGTGCCAGCGGTCGGGGGGGGGACCACGAGCAGTACTTC	CASGRGGDHEQYF
.	TRBV4-1	TRBJ1-2	.	TGCGCCAGCAGCCAAGATCTCACCAGGGGCGGGAACTATGGCTACACCTTC	CASSQDLTRGGNYGYTF
TRBD2	TRBV4-3	TRBJ2-1	.	TGCGCCAGCAGCCATCGGGGGGGGCCCAATGAGCAGTTCTTC	CASSHRGGPNEQFF
TRBD1	TRBV6-6	TRBJ2-3	few	TGTGCCAGCAGTCGACAGGGGGGTGGGACAGATACGCAGTATTTT	CASSRQGGGTDTQYF
TRBD1	TRBV4-1	TRBJ1-6	.	TGCGCCAGCAGCCAAGATTGGACAGGGGACTCACCCCTCCACTTT	CASSQDWTGDSPLHF
.	TRBV7-9	TRBJ2-3	.	TGTGCCAGCAGCTTAGAAACACCTGGAGATACGCAGTATTTT	CASSLETPGDTQYF
TRBD1	TRBV7-2	TRBJ1-1	.	TGTGCCAGCAGCACCTCGGGACAGGTGAACACTGAAGCTTTCTTT	CASSTSGQVNTEAFF
TRBD1	TRBV18	TRBJ2-2	.	TGTGCCAGCTCACTGACAGGGGAAAACACCGGGGAGCTGTTTTTT	CASSLTGENTGELFF
.	TRBV19	TRBJ2-2	.	TGTGCCAGCGGCGGGCGGGCGATTCGGACCGGGGAGCTGTTTTTT	CASGGRAIRTGELFF
.	TRBV19	TRBJ1-1	.	TGTGCCAGTAGCCTAACAGGAGCAGCGAACACTGAAGCTTTCTTT	CASSLTGAANTEAFF
.	TRBV7-3	TRBJ2-5	.	TGTGCCAGCAGCAGTACAGTTTCTAGCACCCAGTACTTC	CASSSTVSSTQYF
TRBD1	TRBV19	TRBJ1-5	.	TGTGCCAGTAGACGTCCCGGGACAGGGGGCAGTCAGCCCCAGCATTTT	CASRRPGTGGSQPQHF
TRBD2	TRBV7-6	TRBJ2-7	.	TGTGCCAGCAGCTTAAGACTAGCGGGCGAGCAGTACTTC	CASSLRLAGEQYF
.	TRBV5-4	TRBJ1-2	.	TGTGCCAGCAGCTTGCGGCCGGTGAGGGCCGGCCAATTCTATGGCTACACCTTC	CASSLRPVRAGQFYGYTF
TRBD2	TRBV14	TRBJ2-1	.	TGTGCCAGCAGCTCCAGGGGGCCTGGACTAGCGGAACAGTTCTTC	CASSSRGPGLAEQFF
TRBD1	TRBV6-5	TRBJ1-1	few	TGTGCCAGCAGACAATCAGGGGGTAGCACTGAAGCTTTCTTT	CASRQSGGSTEAFF
TRBD2	TRBV14	TRBJ2-5	.	TGTGCCAGCAGCCAACCGAGCAGCGGGGCCCCCCAAGAGACCCAGTACTTC	CASSQPSSGAPQETQYF
.	TRBV6-1	TRBJ1-5	few	TGTGCCAGCAGTGAATCAGGAGGGGTCAATCAGCCCCAGCATTTT	CASSESGGVNQPQHF